These 29 T cell receptor beta chains were sequenced from one sample in a study of T cell repertoires in cytomegalovirus infection. TCRdb re-called the reads with MiXCR, one entry per CDR3 protein. This table has 300,000 to 400,000 distinct CDR3 sequences, approximately 25% appearing once. Antigens of these TCRs are unknown. Specimen: cultured PBMCs, collected from culture after CMV antigen stimulation. These receptors were obtained from a human donor in good health (CMV status not recorded). Some clones in this sample may be carry-over from other donors' samples.

This clonotype was observed a handful of times. This rearrangement joins TRBV20-1 to TRBJ2-1; 7 bases are shared with TRBD2. Per germline, CDR1 DFQATT and CDR2 SNEGSKA (reference sequence). The V and J ends lost 0 bases and 3 bases, in that order; junction bases with no gene match: 8. The CDR3 contains 16 residues. The CDR3 reads CSARDSAPSGYNEQFF. Here the CDR3 DNA reads TGCAGTGCTAGAGACTCGGCGCCTAGCGGCTACAATGAGCAGTTCTTC.

The table lists this clonotype with a count of one. The chain has TRBV6-5 and TRBJ1-2; a possible D gene is TRBD1 (6 bases). V was shortened by 2 bases and J by 4 bases, with 14 bases between the two germline ends. Looked up from germline, CDR1 is MNHEY and CDR2 is SVGAGI. This CDR3 spans 15 amino acids. DNA of the CDR3: TGTGCCAGCAGTTACGGACAGACCGGACTCTATGGCTACACCTTC. This gives the protein CASSYGQTGLYGYTF.

The chain carries TRBV19 and TRBJ1-5; 7 bases are shared with TRBD1. This CDR3 is 14 amino acids long. With 0 bases clipped from V and 7 bases from J, the junction kept 3 bases outside the gene matches. Germline lookup yields CDR1 LNHDA and CDR2 SQIVND (reference sequence). CDR3 sequence reads: CASSIETGSQPQHF. The CDR3 DNA reads as TGTGCCAGTAGTATAGAGACAGGGAGCCAGCCCCAGCATTTT.

The genes are TRBV2 and TRBJ2-1, with TRBD2 identical over 11 bases. The CDR3 runs to 14 residues. The J segment lost 4 bases and the V segment lost 4 bases, leaving 0 bases of the junction unmatched. The germline V gene encodes CDR1 SNHLY and CDR2 FYNNEI. CDR3 bases: TGTGCCAGCAGTGGACTAGCGGGGTACAATGAGCAGTTCTTC. Protein sequence: CASSGLAGYNEQFF.

With regard to this clonotype: A much larger clone lies a single base off, so this may be a read error. V is TRBV10-3 and J is TRBJ1-2; TRBD1 matches at 11 bases. This CDR3 is built from 18 residues. Germline trimming cut 4 bases from V and 2 bases from J; bases unmatched to any gene: 12. Germline values: CDR1 ENHRY, CDR2 SYGVKD. CDR3 loop: CAISGSRDRGRPNYGYTF. CDR3 in DNA: TGTGCCATCAGTGGGTCGCGGGACAGGGGGAGACCCAACTATGGCTACACCTTC.

This clonotype was detected many times. The chain carries TRBV7-2 and TRBJ2-5; 13 nucleotides align to TRBD2. Germline values: CDR1 SGHTA, CDR2 FQGNSA. V trimming: 4 bases; J trimming: 5 bases; junction bases outside the gene matches: 4. The CDR3 has 15 residues. The CDR3 DNA reads as TGTGCCAGCAGCTCGACTAGCGGGAGGCCTGAGACCCAGTACTTC. Amino acids: CASSSTSGRPETQYF.

The table lists this clonotype with many counts. The chain couples TRBV6-1 to TRBJ2-6; no clear D gene. The CDR3 consists of 15 residues. V gave up 0 bases and J gave up 1 base, with 4 bases separating them. The germline V gene has CDR1 MNHNS and CDR2 SASEGT. The CDR3 coding sequence is TGTGCCAGCAGTGAAGCGGCGTCTGGGGCCAACGTCCTGACTTTC. Translation gives CASSEAASGANVLTF.

The chain carries TRBV28 and TRBJ1-2, with 7 bases lining up with TRBD1. Per the germline V gene, CDR1 is MDHEN and CDR2 is SYDVKM. V was clipped by 2 bases and J by 2 bases; unmatched bases: 2. The CDR3 contains 14 residues. CDR3 in DNA: TGTGCCAGCAGTTTACCGGACAGGAACTATGGCTACACCTTC. Amino acid sequence: CASSLPDRNYGYTF.

This clonotype showed up just a few times. The V and J genes are TRBV12-3 or TRBV12-4 and TRBJ1-1, with a tentative D call TRBD1 (6 bases). V lost 6 bases and J lost 1, with 12 bases in between. The CDR3 sequence is 14 residues long. Here the CDR3 DNA reads TGTGCCAGCAGCCCTACAGGGAGGAACACTGAAGCTTTCTTT. Translating gives CASSPTGRNTEAFF.

The chain links TRBV19 to TRBJ2-1, with 11 bases that match TRBD2. Germline CDR1 is LNHDA and CDR2 is SQIVND (reference sequence). CDR3 length: 18 residues. V dropped 9 bases and J dropped 2; count of bases not matched to a gene: 15. DNA of the CDR3: TGTGCCAGCAAGATTAGCGGGAGGGTGCAGGGTACCTACAATGAGCAGTTCTTC. Encoded protein: CASKISGRVQGTYNEQFF.

This clonotype was observed a few times. The CDR3 nucleotides are TGTGCCAGCAGCCGGGACAGGGGGCGTGAGCAGTACGTC. Translated, it gives CASSRDRGREQYV. The chain combines TRBV11-2 with TRBJ2-7; 12 nucleotides match TRBD1. The CDR3 runs to 13 residues. J lost 7 bases, V lost 5 bases, and 3 bases had no gene match. Germline loops: CDR1 SGHAT, CDR2 FQNNGV.

This clonotype has a handful of counts. The DNA of the CDR3 is TGTGCCAGCAGCGTAGATCCCGTCTCTGGAAACACCATATATTTT. It translates to CASSVDPVSGNTIYF. The chain is built from TRBV9 and TRBJ1-3; no firm D call. Germline V lookup: CDR1 SGDLS, CDR2 YYNGEE. V dropped 0 bases and J dropped 0 bases, with 7 bases sitting between them. The CDR3 consists of 15 residues. Full variable domain (missing parts from reference TRBV9 and TRBJ1-3): DSGVTQTPKHLITATGQRVTLRCSPRSGDLSVYWYQQSLDQGLQFLIQYYNGEERAKGNILERFSAQQFPDLHSELNLSSLELGDSALYFCASSVDPVSGNTIYFGEGSWLTVV.

At least ten counts were recorded for this clonotype. V usage is TRBV7-8 and J usage is TRBJ2-1; D is ambiguous. The CDR3 loop spans 17 amino acids. Trimming pared 1 base from V and 4 bases from J, leaving 17 bases between. Germline V lookup: CDR1 SGHVS, CDR2 FQNEAQ. CDR3 region: CASSLVTGRQTYNEQFF. The CDR3 region has the DNA TGTGCCAGCAGCTTAGTGACGGGCCGCCAAACTTACAATGAGCAGTTCTTC.

This clonotype was found a few times. The chain links TRBV28 to TRBJ1-1; no clear D gene. This CDR3 contains 15 residues. The germline CDR1 and CDR2 sequences are MDHEN and SYDVKM. The V gene lost 5 bases and the J gene lost 4 bases, with 17 bases spanning the gap. The CDR3 is CASSPPVWAITEAFF. In nucleotides, the CDR3 is TGTGCCAGCAGTCCACCCGTCTGGGCGATCACTGAAGCTTTCTTT.

V and J are TRBV12-3 or TRBV12-4 and TRBJ2-7; 7 bases align to TRBD1. This CDR3 region has 13 residues. Trimming cost V 5 bases and J 4 bases; bases outside gene matches: 5. CDR3 sequence: CASSPRDRYEQYV. Here the CDR3 DNA reads TGTGCCAGCAGTCCCCGGGACAGATACGAGCAGTACGTC.

V gene TRBV20-1 combines with J gene TRBJ2-1; 8 positions agree with TRBD2. With V trimmed by 3 bases and J by 11 bases, 6 bases remained unmatched. CDR1 DFQATT and CDR2 SNEGSKA come from the germline V gene (reference sequence). There are 12 residues in the CDR3. The CDR3 sequence: CSARRGEPQQFF. As DNA, the CDR3 is TGCAGTGCTAGGCGGGGGGAGCCTCAGCAGTTCTTC.

V gene TRBV6-2 or TRBV6-3 combines with J gene TRBJ2-6; no definite D call. V lost 2 bases and J lost 0, with 8 bases in between. The CDR3 sequence is 16 residues long. The V gene's germline CDR1 is MNHEY and CDR2 SVGEGT. The CDR3 DNA follows: TGTGCCAGCAGTTACGTCAGGCCCTCTGGGGCCAACGTCCTGACTTTC. Protein: CASSYVRPSGANVLTF.

This rearrangement joins TRBV4-1 to TRBJ2-2; 7 bases line up with TRBD1. CDR1 is MGHRA, CDR2 YSYEKL, per germline. The V segment lost 4 bases and the J segment 6 bases; nucleotides outside the gene matches: 5. The CDR3 consists of 14 residues. CDR3 amino acids: CASSRRQGSGELFF. The CDR3 region has the DNA TGCGCCAGCAGCCGTCGACAGGGATCCGGGGAGCTGTTTTTT.

The chain combines TRBV6-2 or TRBV6-3 with TRBJ1-5; D perhaps matches TRBD1 (5 bases). Germline CDR1 reads MNHEY; CDR2 reads SVGEGT. V was shortened by 8 bases and J by 2 bases, with 16 bases between the two germline ends. This CDR3 is built from 15 residues. In DNA, the CDR3 is TGTGCCAGCGACTCGGGCGGGGCAGGCAATCAGCCCCAGCATTTT. The encoded protein is CASDSGGAGNQPQHF.

The chain joins TRBV7-2 to TRBJ2-3; TRBD2 is a possible D gene (7 bases). Germline CDR1 SGHTA, CDR2 FQGNSA. V lost 5 bases, J lost 2 bases, and 26 bases lay in between. This CDR3 has 19 residues. The CDR3 region has the DNA TGTGCCAGCAGCCTCCCATGGGAAGAGGGGGGGGGCATCACAGATACGCAGTATTTT. Protein product: CASSLPWEEGGGITDTQYF.

The rearrangement links TRBV5-4 to TRBJ2-3; possibly TRBD1 or TRBD2 for D (5 bases each). Trimming removed 2 bases at V and 2 bases at J, with 12 bases between. CDR3 length: 15 amino acids. Germline CDR1 reads SGHNT; CDR2 reads YYREEE (reference sequence). The CDR3: CASSFLGTATDTQYF. The DNA for the CDR3 is TGTGCCAGCAGCTTTCTCGGGACCGCCACAGATACGCAGTATTTT.

This clonotype has at least ten counts. The rearrangement uses TRBV7-2 and TRBJ1-1; TRBD1 might be the D (5 bases). The germline V and J ends were trimmed by 2 bases and 5 bases, with 18 bases remaining between them. The germline V gene encodes CDR1 SGHTA and CDR2 FQGNSA. CDR3 size: 16 residues. In nucleotides, the CDR3 is TGTGCCAGCAGCTTAAATACAGGTGTAATCTGGACTGAAGCTTTCTTT. It codes for CASSLNTGVIWTEAFF.

The chain combines TRBV29-1 with TRBJ2-6; no definite D call. CDR3 length: 14 amino acids. The germline CDR1 and CDR2 sequences are SQVTM and ANQGSEA. Deletions cut 7 bases from V and 2 bases from J, with 12 bases between. The chain's CDR3 is CSAKDGPGANVLTF. The CDR3 coding sequence is TGCAGCGCAAAAGACGGACCTGGGGCCAACGTCCTGACTTTC.

This clonotype was observed many times. The rearrangement uses TRBV11-2 and TRBJ2-3; 13 bases match TRBD2. Per the germline V gene, CDR1 is SGHAT and CDR2 is FQNNGV. This CDR3 contains 17 residues. V lost 4 bases, J lost 0 bases, and 4 bases stayed unmatched. The CDR3 sequence: CASSSKGLAGSTDTQYF. Here the CDR3 DNA reads TGTGCCAGCAGCTCGAAGGGACTAGCGGGGAGCACAGATACGCAGTATTTT.

The table lists this clonotype with many counts. J is TRBJ1-1 and V is TRBV7-9; 7 nucleotides match TRBD1. This CDR3 comprises 15 residues. J lost 4 bases, V lost 5 bases, and 10 bases had no gene match. Germline CDR1 reads SEHNR; CDR2 reads FQNEAQ (reference sequence). CDR3 sequence (DNA): TGTGCCAGCAGCGCGAGGACAGGTTTGGGCACTGAAGCTTTCTTT. Residues: CASSARTGLGTEAFF.

Regarding this clonotype: One base away lies a much larger clone, so this may be a sequencing read error. This rearrangement joins TRBV11-2 to TRBJ2-1; no firm D call. CDR3 size: 15 residues. Germline loops: CDR1 SGHAT, CDR2 FQNNGV. With 9 bases removed from V and 0 bases from J, the gap between germline ends came to 15 bases. The CDR3 sequence: CASEPKNSSYNEQFF. The CDR3 region has the DNA TGTGCCAGTGAACCTAAGAACAGCTCCTACAATGAGCAGTTCTTC.

This clonotype showed up just a few times. This chain uses TRBV6-2 or TRBV6-3 with TRBJ2-3; 10 positions match TRBD2. CDR1 is MNHEY and CDR2 is SVGEGT in the germline V gene. The CDR3 is made up of 15 amino acids. The V gene end was trimmed by 6 bases and the J gene end by 2 bases; junction bases not matched to a gene: 5. CDR3 nucleotides: TGTGCCAGCAGACGAGCGGGAGGGCCCACAGATACGCAGTATTTT. Its protein product is CASRRAGGPTDTQYF.

This clonotype was counted at least ten times. This rearrangement joins TRBV7-2 to TRBJ1-1; D is ambiguous. From germline, CDR1 is SGHTA and CDR2 FQGNSA. V was clipped by 5 bases and J by 1 base, with 8 bases between them. The CDR3 spans 13 residues. The CDR3 bases are TGTGCCAGCAGCATTATTGAGAACACTGAAGCTTTCTTT. Its translation is CASSIIENTEAFF. Full variable domain (outside the CDR3, taken from reference TRBV7-2 and TRBJ1-1): GAGVSQSPSNKVTEKGKDVELRCDPISGHTALYWYRQSLGQGLEFLIYFQGNSAPDKSGLPSDRFSAERTGGSVSTLTIQRTQQEDSAVYLCASSIIENTEAFFGQGTRLTVV.

This chain links TRBV7-2 with TRBJ2-7; perhaps D is TRBD1 or TRBD2 (5 bases each). CDR3 length: 15 residues. The ends were cut back, 7 bases at V and 5 bases at J, with 21 bases in the middle. Germline loops: CDR1 SGHTA, CDR2 FQGNSA. The CDR3 DNA reads TGTGCCAGCATCCAAGGGCCCAGGGCCGGGAACGAGCAGTACTTC. This translates into CASIQGPRAGNEQYF.